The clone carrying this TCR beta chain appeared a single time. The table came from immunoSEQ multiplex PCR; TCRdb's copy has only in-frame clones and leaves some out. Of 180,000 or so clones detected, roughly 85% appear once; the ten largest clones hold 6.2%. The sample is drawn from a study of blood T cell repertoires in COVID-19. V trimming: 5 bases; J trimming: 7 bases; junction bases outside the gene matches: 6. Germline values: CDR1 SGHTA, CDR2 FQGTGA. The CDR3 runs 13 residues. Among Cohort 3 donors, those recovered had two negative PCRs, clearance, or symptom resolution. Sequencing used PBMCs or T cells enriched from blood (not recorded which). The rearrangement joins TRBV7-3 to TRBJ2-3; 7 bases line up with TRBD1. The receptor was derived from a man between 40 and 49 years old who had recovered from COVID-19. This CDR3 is CASSPDRRYTQYF. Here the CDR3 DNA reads TGTGCCAGCAGCCCGGACAGGCGCTATACGCAGTATTTT.